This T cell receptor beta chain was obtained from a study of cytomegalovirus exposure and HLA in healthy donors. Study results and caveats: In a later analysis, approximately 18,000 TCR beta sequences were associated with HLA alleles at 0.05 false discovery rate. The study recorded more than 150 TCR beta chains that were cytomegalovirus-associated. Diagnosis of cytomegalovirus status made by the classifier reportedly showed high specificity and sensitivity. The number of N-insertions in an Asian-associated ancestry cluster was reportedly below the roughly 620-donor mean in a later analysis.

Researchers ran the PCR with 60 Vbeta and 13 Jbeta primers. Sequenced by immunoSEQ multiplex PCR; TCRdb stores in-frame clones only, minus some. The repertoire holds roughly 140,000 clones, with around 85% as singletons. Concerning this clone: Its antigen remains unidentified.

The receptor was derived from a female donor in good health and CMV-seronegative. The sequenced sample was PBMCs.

The CDR3 bases are TGCGCCAGCAGCTACGGTCTAGCGGGAGGAGGCACAGATACGCAGTATTTT. Translating it yields CASSYGLAGGGTDTQYF. V gene TRBV5-1 combines with J gene TRBJ2-3; 11 bases agree with TRBD2. The CDR3 sequence is 17 residues long. V lost 3 bases, J lost 1 base, and 7 bases stayed unmatched. Germline V lookup: CDR1 SGHRS, CDR2 YFSETQ.